This TCR beta chain was observed in a study of vaccination effects on CD4 cells after COVID-19. Profiled with immunoSEQ multiplex PCR; TCRdb holds only in-frame clones, not every one. The profile shows some 40,000 clones, over 60% of them singletons. ViraFEST used viral peptide pools to expand antigen-specific CD4+ T cells before sequencing. When around nine days of culture had elapsed, CD4+ T cells were isolated. The infection with SARS-CoV-2 (confirmed by PCR) occurred in this person between March and December 2020. About 1.8 million PBMC were seeded per well and grown in the presence of about 10 IU/ml IL-2 and around 10 ug/ml peptides. On both days 3 and 7, half of the culture medium was replaced with IL-2 medium. Whole-study results and caveats: Convalescent patients were scarce in the study, and it lacked early post-infection timepoints.

For this clone: What it recognizes is unknown.

The V and J ends lost 0 bases and 1 base respectively, with 10 bases between them. The CDR3 consists of 15 residues. Germline loops: CDR1 SGDLS, CDR2 YYNGEE. The rearrangement joins TRBV9 to TRBJ2-5, with TRBD1 as a possible D gene (5 bases). This TCR came from a human donor who had a prior SARS-CoV-2 infection. Here the sequenced sample was CD4+ T cells from PBMCs cultured with HCoV-NL63 spike peptides, taken before COVID-19 vaccination. CDR3 sequence (DNA): TGTGCCAGCAGCGTAGCTCCAAGGGGCCAAGAGACCCAGTACTTC. The encoded protein is CASSVAPRGQETQYF.